These 27 T cell receptor beta chains came from one sample sequenced in a study of cytomegalovirus exposure and HLA in healthy donors. PCR was performed using 60 Vbeta and 13 Jbeta primers. Assay: immunoSEQ multiplex PCR; the TCRdb copy retains only in-frame clones and omits some. The data show approximately 85,000 clones, roughly 80% seen once. The sequenced sample consisted of PBMCs. The receptor source for this set is a man in his fifties in good health and CMV-seropositive.

The genes are TRBV9 and TRBJ2-1; TRBD2 is a possible D gene (5 bases). Trimming took 0 bases from V and 8 from J, leaving 15 bases between them. Germline lookup yields CDR1 SGDLS and CDR2 YYNGEE. CDR3 length equals 15 residues. The CDR3: CASSVAPLLVYEQFF. CDR3 bases: TGTGCCAGCAGCGTAGCTCCCCTACTAGTTTATGAGCAGTTCTTC.

The chain carries TRBV7-2 and TRBJ1-2, with TRBD1 identical over 7 bases. The CDR3 runs to 16 residues. Per the germline V gene, CDR1 is SGHTA and CDR2 is FQGNSA. V trimming: 1 base; J trimming: 6 bases; junction bases outside the gene matches: 11. The DNA for the CDR3 is TGTGCCAGCAGCTTAGATCGGGCAGGGGGAGGCAATGGCTACACCTTC. It encodes CASSLDRAGGGNGYTF.

This chain links TRBV19 with TRBJ2-3; a possible D gene is TRBD2 (6 bases). The V end was cut by 8 bases, the J end by 2 bases, with 14 bases between. CDR1 and CDR2 (germline): LNHDA, SQIVND (reference sequence). The CDR3 has 14 residues. This CDR3 reads CASRSTGDTDTQYF. For the CDR3, the DNA is TGTGCCAGTCGCTCGACGGGAGACACAGATACGCAGTATTTT.

This clone was picked up one time. The chain combines TRBV7-9 with TRBJ2-2, with 10 bases identical to TRBD2. The ends lost 7 bases at V and 4 bases at J; junction bases unmatched: 15. Germline V gives CDR1 SEHNR, CDR2 FQNEAQ (reference sequence). The CDR3 loop spans 18 amino acids. Here the CDR3 DNA reads TGTGCCAGCACCCTCAGGGGTAGCGGGAGGCAGGGCACCGGGGAGCTGTTTTTT. This gives the protein CASTLRGSGRQGTGELFF.

The chain uses TRBV11-2 and TRBJ2-3, with a possible D match to TRBD2 (5 bases). CDR1 SGHAT and CDR2 FQNNGV come from the germline V gene. Trimming cost V 5 bases and J 1 base, with 13 bases left between them. The CDR3 extends over 15 amino acids. CDR3: CASSPGSVGTDTQYF. Here the CDR3 DNA reads TGTGCCAGCAGCCCGGGGAGCGTCGGCACAGATACGCAGTATTTT.

The chain has TRBV5-4 and TRBJ2-1; TRBD2 matches at 10 bases. Unmatched junction bases numbered 4, after V lost 1 base and J lost 3 bases. Per the germline V gene, CDR1 is SGHNT and CDR2 is YYREEE (reference sequence). The CDR3 totals 16 residues. Here the CDR3 reads CASSLPRLAGYNEQFF. CDR3 bases: TGTGCCAGCAGCTTGCCTCGACTAGCGGGCTACAATGAGCAGTTCTTC.

The chain employs TRBV19 and TRBJ1-3; D uncertain. The CDR3 spans 15 residues. Looked up from germline, CDR1 is LNHDA and CDR2 is SQIVND (reference sequence). Trimming pared 6 bases from V and 0 bases from J, leaving 12 bases between. The CDR3 DNA reads TGTGCCAGTAGCCACGAGGAGTTCTCTGGAAACACCATATATTTT. This translates into CASSHEEFSGNTIYF.

V gene TRBV30 combines with J gene TRBJ1-2; TRBD1 agrees at 7 bases. Germline V gives CDR1 GTSNPN, CDR2 SVGIG (reference sequence). This CDR3 region has 13 residues. Germline trimming cut 0 bases from V and 7 bases from J; bases unmatched to any gene: 5. The CDR3 DNA reads TGTGCCTGGAGTGTTAAGGGGGCGGGTGGCTACACCTTC. The encoded protein is CAWSVKGAGGYTF.

This chain uses TRBV11-2 with TRBJ1-6, with D perhaps matching TRBD1 (5 bases). This CDR3 has 16 residues. Per germline, CDR1 SGHAT and CDR2 FQNNGV. The germline V and J ends were trimmed by 5 bases and 14 bases, with 25 bases remaining between them. DNA of the CDR3: TGTGCCAGCAGCCCATACCTACGTCAGGAGGGGTTCACCCTCCACTTT. Its protein is CASSPYLRQEGFTLHF.

The chain combines TRBV7-4 with TRBJ1-5, with 7 bases aligning to TRBD1. J lost 6 bases, V lost 4 bases, and 9 bases had no gene match. The CDR3 runs to 15 residues. CDR1 SGHVT and CDR2 SQSDAQ come from the germline V gene. CDR3 loop: CASSSDREVGQPQHF. The CDR3 DNA is TGTGCCAGCAGCTCCGACAGGGAGGTAGGTCAGCCCCAGCATTTT. Variable domain in full (rest from reference TRBV7-4 and TRBJ1-5): GAGVSQSPRYKVAKRGRDVALRCDSISGHVTLYWYRQTLGQGSEVLTYSQSDAQRDKSGRPSGRFSAERPERSVSTLKIQRTEQGDSAVYLCASSSDREVGQPQHFGDGTRLSIL.

The chain combines TRBV30 with TRBJ2-1, with D possibly matching TRBD2 (6 bases). CDR3 size: 15 residues. Germline loops: CDR1 GTSNPN, CDR2 SVGIG (reference sequence). The V end lost 0 bases, the J end lost 4 bases, and 13 bases lay between the germline ends. CDR3 bases: TGTGCCTGGAGTGTGCCAAGCGGGTTATACAATGAGCAGTTCTTC. Residues: CAWSVPSGLYNEQFF.

The rearrangement uses TRBV5-1 and TRBJ1-1; 9 nucleotides match TRBD1. This CDR3 comprises 15 residues. Germline trimming cut 4 bases from V and 2 bases from J; bases unmatched to any gene: 6. Germline V lookup: CDR1 SGHRS, CDR2 YFSETQ. CDR3 in amino acids: CASSPGDRVNTEAFF. CDR3 nucleotide sequence: TGCGCCAGCAGCCCAGGGGACAGGGTTAACACTGAAGCTTTCTTT.

The chain uses TRBV10-3 and TRBJ2-7; 9 bases match TRBD1. With 6 bases clipped from V and 2 bases from J, the junction kept 5 bases outside the gene matches. The length of the CDR3 is 14 residues. CDR1 and CDR2 from the germline V gene are ENHRY and SYGVKD. The CDR3 reads CAIRDGQGPYEQYF. The CDR3 region has the DNA TGTGCCATCAGAGACGGACAGGGGCCCTACGAGCAGTACTTC.

This clone was picked up a small number of times. V gene TRBV5-4 combines with J gene TRBJ2-7; 8 bases map to TRBD1. The V gene end was trimmed by 6 bases and the J gene end by 1 base; junction bases not matched to a gene: 6. Germline V gives CDR1 SGHNT, CDR2 YYREEE (reference sequence). This CDR3 is 14 amino acids long. The DNA for the CDR3 is TGTGCCAGCACCCGGGACAGGTTTTCCTACGAGCAGTACTTC. Residues: CASTRDRFSYEQYF. The full variable domain, its missing parts supplied by reference TRBV5-4 and TRBJ2-7, is ETGVTQSPTHLIKTRGQQVTLRCSSQSGHNTVSWYQQALGQGPQFIFQYYREEENGRGNFPPRFSGLQFPNYSSELNVNALELDDSALYLCASTRDRFSYEQYFGPGTRLTVT.

The chain couples TRBV6-1 to TRBJ2-1; tentative D call: TRBD2 (5 bases). The CDR3 runs to 13 residues. Germline assignment: CDR1 MNHNS and CDR2 SASEGT. V lost 4 bases to trimming and J lost 7 bases, with 11 bases between them. In nucleotides, the CDR3 is TGTGCCAGCAGTGCCCGGACTTCAAATGAGCAGTTCTTC. Protein: CASSARTSNEQFF.

The J gene is TRBJ1-2, the V gene TRBV14; maybe TRBD1 (5 bases). The CDR3 is 13 amino acids. The V gene's germline CDR1 is SGHDN and CDR2 FVKESK. Trimming pared 4 bases from V and 8 bases from J, leaving 14 bases between. Here the CDR3 DNA reads TGTGCCAGCAGCCTGGGGCCACGATTGGGCTACACCTTC. This translates into CASSLGPRLGYTF.

V gene TRBV25-1 combines with J gene TRBJ2-7, with 9 bases that match TRBD1. The trim removed 8 bases at V and 5 bases at J, leaving 10 bases unmatched. CDR1 and CDR2 (germline): MGHDK, SYGVNS. This CDR3 comprises 14 residues. The CDR3 loop is CASSPGQGIHEQYF. CDR3 coding DNA: TGTGCCAGCTCACCGGGACAGGGTATACACGAGCAGTACTTC.

This chain uses TRBV27 with TRBJ2-7, with no clear D. Trimming removed 5 bases from V and 1 base from J, with 9 bases in between. CDR1 and CDR2 (germline): MNHEY, SMNVEV (reference sequence). This CDR3 is built from 13 residues. The chain's CDR3 is CASSPPGSYEQYF. DNA of the CDR3: TGTGCCAGCAGTCCACCAGGATCCTACGAGCAGTACTTC.

There are a few counts of this clone. V usage is TRBV19 and J usage is TRBJ1-5, with a possible D match to TRBD1 (5 bases). Deletions cut 3 bases from V and 9 bases from J, with 15 bases between. The CDR3 contains 14 residues. CDR1 is LNHDA, CDR2 SQIVND, per germline (reference sequence). The CDR3 nucleotides read TGTGCCAGTAGTATCCCGGGGGGGTTGAGGCCCCAGCATTTT. This sequence encodes CASSIPGGLRPQHF. Full variable domain (outside the CDR3, taken from reference TRBV19 and TRBJ1-5): DGGITQSPKYLFRKEGQNVTLSCEQNLNHDAMYWYRQDPGQGLRLIYYSQIVNDFQKGDIAEGYSVSREKKESFPLTVTSAQKNPTAFYLCASSIPGGLRPQHFGDGTRLSIL.

This chain uses TRBV5-1 with TRBJ2-5; weak D call: TRBD1 (6 bases). Germline CDR1 reads SGHRS; CDR2 reads YFSETQ. This CDR3 comprises 14 residues. V lost 0 bases and J 5 bases, leaving 11 bases between the germline ends. For the CDR3, the DNA is TGCGCCAGCAGCTTGGCCCCGAGGGGGGAGACCCAGTACTTC. Translating gives CASSLAPRGETQYF.

The chain combines TRBV18 with TRBJ2-1; D possibly corresponds to TRBD1 (6 bases). CDR1 is KGHSH and CDR2 is LQKENI in the germline V gene. The CDR3 has 17 residues. Trimming removed 2 bases from V and 0 bases from J, with 14 bases in between. The CDR3 sequence: CASSPGRGPSSYNEQFF. In DNA form, the CDR3 reads TGTGCCAGCTCACCAGGCAGGGGCCCGAGCTCCTACAATGAGCAGTTCTTC.

J is TRBJ1-5 and V is TRBV19, with TRBD1 matching 7 bases. The V gene end was trimmed by 4 bases and the J gene end by 5 bases; junction bases not matched to a gene: 14. The CDR3 sequence is 17 residues long. Germline V CDR1 and CDR2: LNHDA, SQIVND (reference sequence). CDR3 in DNA: TGTGCCAGTAGTACCCGCGGGACAGACTTTCCTCATCAGCCCCAGCATTTT. It is translated as CASSTRGTDFPHQPQHF.

DNA for the CDR3: TGTGCCAGCAGCTCCACTGCGGGGGCGCGGGGAAACACCATATATTTT. This translates into CASSSTAGARGNTIYF. The rearrangement joins TRBV7-8 to TRBJ1-3; a possible D gene is TRBD1 (6 bases). V lost 4 bases to trimming and J lost 4 bases, with 17 bases between them. This CDR3 has 16 residues. Germline values: CDR1 SGHVS, CDR2 FQNEAQ.

V is TRBV2 and J is TRBJ1-2; perhaps TRBD1 as D (5 bases). CDR3 size: 13 residues. Trimming left V 5 bases short and J 2 bases short, with 9 bases between. Germline V CDR1 and CDR2: SNHLY, FYNNEI. Here the CDR3 DNA reads TGTGCCAGCAGTCCGACAGAGAACTATGGCTACACCTTC. Translated: CASSPTENYGYTF.

The chain has TRBV7-6 and TRBJ1-6; no clear D gene. CDR3 length equals 17 residues. CDR1 and CDR2 (germline): SGHVS, FNYEAQ. Trimming removed 1 base at V and 5 bases at J, with 15 bases between. CDR3: CASSLGSLGDHNSPLHF. Written as DNA, the CDR3 is TGTGCCAGCAGCTTAGGATCCTTGGGAGACCATAATTCACCCCTCCACTTT. Together with reference TRBV7-6 and TRBJ1-6, the CDR3 gives the full variable domain: GAGVSQSPRYKVTKRGQDVALRCDPISGHVSLYWYRQALGQGPEFLTYFNYEAQQDKSGLPNDRFSAERPEGSISTLTIQRTEQRDSAMYRCASSLGSLGDHNSPLHFGNGTRLTVT.

The chain couples TRBV4-2 to TRBJ1-3, with 7 bases aligning to TRBD1. V shed 3 bases, J shed 4 bases, and the junction held 9 bases outside the gene matches. Looked up from germline, CDR1 is LGHNA and CDR2 is YNFKEQ. The CDR3 runs to 16 residues. The chain's CDR3 is CASSHPTGDRGNTIYF. The CDR3 region has the DNA TGTGCCAGCAGCCACCCAACAGGGGACCGCGGAAACACCATATATTTT.

The genes are TRBV9 and TRBJ2-1, with 10 positions matching TRBD2. Germline V gene data show CDR1 as SGDLS and CDR2 as YYNGEE. The CDR3 sequence is 17 residues long. The V segment lost 2 bases and the J segment 4 bases; nucleotides outside the gene matches: 9. CDR3 loop: CASSVSGTSDIYNEQFF. The DNA of the CDR3 is TGTGCCAGCAGCGTTTCCGGGACTAGCGACATTTACAATGAGCAGTTCTTC.